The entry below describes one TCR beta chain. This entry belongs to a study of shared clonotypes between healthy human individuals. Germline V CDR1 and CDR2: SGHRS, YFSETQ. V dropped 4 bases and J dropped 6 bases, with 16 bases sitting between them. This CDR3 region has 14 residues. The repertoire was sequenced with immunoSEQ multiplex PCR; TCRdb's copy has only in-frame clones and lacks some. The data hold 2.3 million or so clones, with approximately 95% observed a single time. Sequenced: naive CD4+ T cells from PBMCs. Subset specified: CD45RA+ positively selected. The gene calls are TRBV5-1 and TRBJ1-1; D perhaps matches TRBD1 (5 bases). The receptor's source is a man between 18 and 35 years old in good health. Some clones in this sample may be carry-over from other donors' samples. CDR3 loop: CASSDTTGSAEAFF. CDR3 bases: TGCGCCAGCAGCGACACCACAGGTTCGGCTGAAGCTTTCTTT.